This TCR beta chain was found in a study of cytotoxic CD8 clonotypes in ibrutinib-treated CLL. Findings and limits, study-wide: A difference in sampling times existed between sustained-remission and progressing patients.

Repertoires were generated with immunoSEQ multiplex PCR, while TCRdb's copy carries only in-frame clones and drops some. The sample holds about 300,000 clones, approximately 79% seen once. For this clone: Its specificity is not known.

The CDR3 sequence is 14 residues long. J gave up 4 bases and V 1 base, and 6 bases lay outside the gene matches. Germline V CDR1 and CDR2: SQVTM, ANQGSEA. V is TRBV29-1 and J is TRBJ1-2; TRBD1 aligns across 7 bases. The sequence was collected from a human donor with chronic lymphocytic leukemia. Sample: PBMCs, taken at disease progression, from a patient treated with ibrutinib. For the CDR3, the DNA is TGCAGCGTTGAAGGGGGGACAGCCTTCTATGGCTACACCTTC. It is translated as CSVEGGTAFYGYTF. The full variable domain, with the rest looked up from reference TRBV29-1 and TRBJ1-2, is SAVISQKPSRDICQRGTSLTIQCQVDSQVTMMFWYRQQPGQSLTLIATANQGSEATYESGFVIDKFPISRPNLTFSTLTVSNMSPEDSSIYLCSVEGGTAFYGYTFGSGTRLTVV.